Sequencing of this TCR beta chain was carried out in a study of T cells in Graves' hyperthyroidism and ophthalmopathy. Study in general: Peripheral blood was taken when the disease was first diagnosed, before any treatment began. Broader study findings: Blood held most thyroid clonotypes expanded above 0.001 frequency.

RNA transcripts were the template for amplifying TCR beta CDR3 regions. HTBI primers drove first-round RT-PCR of the TCR CDR3. TCRdb re-called the multiplex PCR reads through MiXCR, storing one row per CDR3 protein. This table holds hundreds of thousands of distinct CDR3 sequences, approximately 19% found once. In regard to this clonotype: Its antigen is as yet unknown.

The CDR3 runs to 14 residues. Germline V gene data show CDR1 as MNHEY and CDR2 as SVGEGT. V dropped 7 bases and J dropped 1 base, with 13 bases sitting between them. Every diagnosis used clinical symptoms, serum thyroxine and TRAb, thyroid ultrasound and orbital computed tomography. Material for sequencing was blood. The chain is built from TRBV6-2 or TRBV6-3 and TRBJ1-1; D not resolved. This clonotype originated in a woman in her late teens or twenties with Graves' hyperthyroidism. The DNA of the CDR3 is TGTGCCAGCATGTCGTGGCAGACGAACACTGAAGCTTTCTTT. The encoded protein is CASMSWQTNTEAFF.